A single sample gave rise to the 11 T cell receptor beta chains below, sequenced in a study of blood T cells in healthy people across ages. Sample-barcoded 5' priming and a J-beta primer mix drove a second PCR of about 6 to 12 cycles. Using its own MiXCR run on the 5' RACE reads, TCRdb lists one record per CDR3 protein. The table includes around 1,900,000 distinct CDR3 sequences, about two fifths detected once. The sample was blood. Receptors were obtained from a human donor in good health.

This clonotype was seen only a few times. The chain uses TRBV7-9 and TRBJ2-5, with D perhaps being TRBD1 or TRBD2 (6 bases each). Germline loops: CDR1 SEHNR, CDR2 FQNEAQ (reference sequence). CDR3 length equals 14 residues. V lost 0 bases and J lost 6, with 11 bases in between. DNA of the CDR3: TGTGCCAGCAGCTTAGCGGGGGGCGGACAGACCCAGTACTTC. Its protein is CASSLAGGGQTQYF.

The rearrangement uses TRBV6-5 and TRBJ1-3; perhaps TRBD1 as D (6 bases). The CDR3 spans 15 residues. V lost 6 bases to trimming and J lost 2 bases, with 14 bases between them. CDR1 is MNHEY, CDR2 SVGAGI, per germline. The CDR3 region is CASRLSGDTGNTIYF. CDR3 bases: TGTGCCAGCAGACTCTCGGGGGACACTGGAAACACCATATATTTT.

V and J are TRBV5-4 and TRBJ1-2; D not resolved. Trimming stripped 4 bases from V and 3 bases from J, with 16 bases between. This CDR3 is built from 15 residues. Germline CDR1 and CDR2: SGHNT and YYREEE (reference sequence). The CDR3 loop is CASSPQEGRDYGYTF. The CDR3, as DNA: TGTGCCAGCAGCCCTCAGGAGGGTAGAGACTATGGCTACACCTTC.

Only a few counts were recorded for this clonotype. The chain is built from TRBV6-5 and TRBJ2-5; TRBD1 matches 9 bases. This CDR3 is 21 amino acids long. V shed 0 bases, J shed 2 bases, and the junction held 19 bases outside the gene matches. Germline values: CDR1 MNHEY, CDR2 SVGAGI. CDR3 sequence: CASSYSIDPGQGARGQETQYF. Written as DNA, the CDR3 is TGTGCCAGCAGTTACTCGATCGACCCGGGACAGGGTGCGAGAGGGCAAGAGACCCAGTACTTC.

The CDR3 spells CASSQGEAGRETQYF. CDR3 nucleotide sequence: TGTGCCAGCAGCCAAGGGGAGGCAGGAAGGGAGACCCAGTACTTC. The gene calls are TRBV4-2 and TRBJ2-5, with a weak D call TRBD2 (6 bases). Per germline, CDR1 LGHNA and CDR2 YNFKEQ. Trimming shortened V by 1 base and J by 5 bases, and 14 bases separated the two germline ends. The CDR3 is 15 amino acids.

This clonotype was seen a few times. This chain connects TRBV15 to TRBJ2-1; D not certain. The V end lost 3 bases, the J end lost 0 bases, and 12 bases lay between the germline ends. The V gene's germline CDR1 is LNHNV and CDR2 YYDKDF (reference sequence). This CDR3 is 16 amino acids long. CDR3 coding DNA: TGTGCCACCAGCAGCCTCGACGGAAGCTCCTACAATGAGCAGTTCTTC. Translated: CATSSLDGSSYNEQFF.

This clonotype was detected only a few times. The chain recombines TRBV27 with TRBJ2-6, with D tentatively TRBD1 (6 bases). Germline lookup yields CDR1 MNHEY and CDR2 SMNVEV (reference sequence). The CDR3 extends over 12 amino acids. Trimming took 5 bases from V and 7 from J, leaving 6 bases between them. The CDR3: CASSGTANVLTF. For the CDR3, the DNA is TGTGCCAGCAGTGGGACAGCCAACGTCCTGACTTTC.

J is TRBJ2-1 and V is TRBV7-8; tentative D call: TRBD1 (6 bases). The germline V gene encodes CDR1 SGHVS and CDR2 FQNEAQ. V was trimmed by 6 bases and J by 4 bases, leaving 25 bases between them. The CDR3 consists of 18 residues. This CDR3 is CASRNRRITGLGYNEQFF. The CDR3 region has the DNA TGTGCCAGCAGAAACCGAAGAATAACAGGGTTGGGGTACAATGAGCAGTTCTTC.

The chain recombines TRBV5-1 with TRBJ2-3; TRBD1 matches 8 bases. The ends lost 6 bases at V and 6 bases at J; junction bases unmatched: 9. The germline V gene has CDR1 SGHRS and CDR2 YFSETQ. The CDR3 runs 14 residues. CDR3 sequence (DNA): TGCGCCAGCAATCACAGGGGGGAATTGGATACGCAGTATTTT. Amino acid sequence: CASNHRGELDTQYF.

The chain has TRBV29-1 and TRBJ1-2, with 8 positions matching TRBD1. The CDR3 has 14 amino acids. Per germline, CDR1 SQVTM and CDR2 ANQGSEA. The J segment lost 8 bases and the V segment lost 7 bases, leaving 15 bases of the junction unmatched. This CDR3 reads CSAGKTGTGGGYTF. DNA of the CDR3: TGCAGCGCAGGGAAAACCGGGACAGGTGGAGGCTACACCTTC.

This clonotype appeared a few times. The J gene is TRBJ2-5, the V gene TRBV10-2; D unclear. Germline CDR1 and CDR2: WSHSY and SAAADI. Trimming left V 2 bases short and J 4 bases short, with 8 bases between. There are 13 residues in the CDR3. The DNA of the CDR3 is TGCGCCAGCAGTGAGGGCAGGACAGAGACCCAGTACTTC. Translation gives CASSEGRTETQYF.